This T cell receptor (beta chain) was captured by sequencing in a study of glioma-infiltrating T cells after dendritic cell vaccination. Study-wide background: Dendritic cell vaccination trial patients had either newly diagnosed or recurrent glioblastoma.

Details on this clone: At one of its ends the junction is not consistent with the germline gene, which may arise from a read error.

The immunoSEQ assay amplified TCRB CDR3 from up to 2 ug DNA. The data were produced by immunoSEQ multiplex PCR, yet TCRdb's version contains in-frame clones alone and is incomplete. The data hold around 83,000 clones, with 85% observed a single time. The time point is: after dendritic cell vaccination, including at tumor progression/relapse. Per the germline V gene, CDR1 is LNHNV and CDR2 is YYDKDF (reference sequence). CDR3 size: 16 residues. Source: blood, taken after dendritic cell vaccination. This TCR was sampled from a human donor with glioblastoma. V and J are TRBV15 and TRBJ2-1; the match to TRBD2 covers 9 bases. The CDR3: CATSGDSGGLRNEQFF. For the CDR3, the DNA is TGTGCCACCAGCGGAGATAGCGGGGGATTGAGGAATGAGCAGTTCTTC.